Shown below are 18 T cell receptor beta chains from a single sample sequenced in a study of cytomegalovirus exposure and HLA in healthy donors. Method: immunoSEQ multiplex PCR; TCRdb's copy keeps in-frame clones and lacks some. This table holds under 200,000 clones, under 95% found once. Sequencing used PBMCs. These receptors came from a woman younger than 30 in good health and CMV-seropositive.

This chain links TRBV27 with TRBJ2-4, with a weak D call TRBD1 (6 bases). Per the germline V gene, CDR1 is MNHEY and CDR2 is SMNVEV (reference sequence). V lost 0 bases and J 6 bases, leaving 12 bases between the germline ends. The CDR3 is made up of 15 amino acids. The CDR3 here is CASSLSSGQINIQYF. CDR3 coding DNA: TGTGCCAGCAGTTTATCTTCGGGACAAATAAACATTCAGTACTTC.

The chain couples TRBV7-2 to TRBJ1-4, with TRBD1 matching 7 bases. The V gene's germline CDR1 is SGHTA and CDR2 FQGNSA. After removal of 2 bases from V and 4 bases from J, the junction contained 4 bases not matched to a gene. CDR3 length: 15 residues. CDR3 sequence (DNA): TGTGCCAGCAGCTTATACCAGGGGGTTAATGAAAAACTGTTTTTT. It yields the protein CASSLYQGVNEKLFF.

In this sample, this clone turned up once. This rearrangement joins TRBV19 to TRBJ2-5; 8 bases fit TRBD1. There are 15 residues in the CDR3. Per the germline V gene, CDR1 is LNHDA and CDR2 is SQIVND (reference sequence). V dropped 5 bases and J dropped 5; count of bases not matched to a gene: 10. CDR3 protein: CASSPRQGKKETQYF. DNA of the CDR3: TGTGCCAGTAGTCCAAGACAGGGGAAGAAGGAGACCCAGTACTTC.

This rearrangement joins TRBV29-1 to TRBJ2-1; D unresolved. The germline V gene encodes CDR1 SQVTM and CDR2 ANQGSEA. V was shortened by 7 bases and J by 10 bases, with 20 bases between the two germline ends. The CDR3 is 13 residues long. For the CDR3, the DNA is TGCAGCGCCCCAGAGGCCTTCTACCGGGAGCAGTTCTTC. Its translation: CSAPEAFYREQFF.

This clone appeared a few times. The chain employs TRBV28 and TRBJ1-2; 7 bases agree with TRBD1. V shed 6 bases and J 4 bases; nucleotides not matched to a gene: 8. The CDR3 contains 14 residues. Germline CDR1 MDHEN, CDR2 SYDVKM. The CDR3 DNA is TGTGCCAGCAGACTTACAGGGGATCCCTATGGCTACACCTTC. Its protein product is CASRLTGDPYGYTF.

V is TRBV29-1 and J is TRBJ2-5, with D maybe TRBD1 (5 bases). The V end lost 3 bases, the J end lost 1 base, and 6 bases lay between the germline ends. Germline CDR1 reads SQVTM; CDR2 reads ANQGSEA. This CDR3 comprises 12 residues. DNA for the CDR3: TGCAGCGTTGACAGGGCCCAAGAGACCCAGTACTTC. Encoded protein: CSVDRAQETQYF.

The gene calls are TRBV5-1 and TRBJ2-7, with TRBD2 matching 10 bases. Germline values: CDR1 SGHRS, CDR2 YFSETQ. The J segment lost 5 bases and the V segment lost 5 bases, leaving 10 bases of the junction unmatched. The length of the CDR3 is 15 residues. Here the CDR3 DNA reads TGCGCCAGCAGTATGGAGCGGGGGGGCTACCACGAGCAGTACTTC. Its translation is CASSMERGGYHEQYF.

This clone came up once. The CDR3 is CSVARGLTYEQYF. The CDR3, as DNA: TGCAGCGTCGCGAGGGGACTAACCTACGAGCAGTACTTC. The chain links TRBV29-1 to TRBJ2-7; TRBD2 aligns across 7 bases. Germline assignment: CDR1 SQVTM and CDR2 ANQGSEA. With V trimmed by 6 bases and J by 2 bases, 7 bases remained unmatched. The CDR3 has 13 amino acids.

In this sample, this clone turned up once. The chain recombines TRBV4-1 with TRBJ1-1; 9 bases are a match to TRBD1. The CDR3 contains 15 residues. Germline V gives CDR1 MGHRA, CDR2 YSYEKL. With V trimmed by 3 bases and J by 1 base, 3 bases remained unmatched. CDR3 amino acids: CASSHGQGPNTEAFF. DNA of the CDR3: TGCGCCAGCAGCCACGGACAGGGGCCGAACACTGAAGCTTTCTTT.

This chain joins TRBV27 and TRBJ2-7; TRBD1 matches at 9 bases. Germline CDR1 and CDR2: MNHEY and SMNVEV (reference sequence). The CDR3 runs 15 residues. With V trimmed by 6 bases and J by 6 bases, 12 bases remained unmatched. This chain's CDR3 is CASRETGGVLIEQYF. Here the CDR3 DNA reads TGTGCCAGCAGAGAAACAGGGGGCGTATTAATCGAGCAGTACTTC.

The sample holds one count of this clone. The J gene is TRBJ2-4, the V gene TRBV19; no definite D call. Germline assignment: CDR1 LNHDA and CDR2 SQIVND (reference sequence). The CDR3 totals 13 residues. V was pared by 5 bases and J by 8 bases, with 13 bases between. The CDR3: CASSAPSQDIQYF. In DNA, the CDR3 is TGTGCCAGTAGTGCCCCCTCTCAGGACATTCAGTACTTC.

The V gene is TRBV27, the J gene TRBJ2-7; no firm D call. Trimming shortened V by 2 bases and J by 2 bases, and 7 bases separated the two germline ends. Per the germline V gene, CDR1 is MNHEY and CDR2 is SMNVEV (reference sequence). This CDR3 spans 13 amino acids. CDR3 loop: CASSLGHAYEQYF. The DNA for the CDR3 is TGTGCCAGCAGTTTAGGGCACGCCTACGAGCAGTACTTC.

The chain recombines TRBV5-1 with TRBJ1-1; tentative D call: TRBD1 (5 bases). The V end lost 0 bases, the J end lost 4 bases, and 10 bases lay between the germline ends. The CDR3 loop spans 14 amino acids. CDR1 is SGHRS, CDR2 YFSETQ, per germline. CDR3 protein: CASSLEGVGTEAFF. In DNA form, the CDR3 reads TGCGCCAGCAGCTTGGAAGGGGTGGGCACTGAAGCTTTCTTT.

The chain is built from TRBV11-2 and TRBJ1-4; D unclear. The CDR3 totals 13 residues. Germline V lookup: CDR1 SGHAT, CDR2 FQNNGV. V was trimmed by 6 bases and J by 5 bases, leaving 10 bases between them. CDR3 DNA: TGTGCCAGCAGACTCGAGCTAAATGAAAAACTGTTTTTT. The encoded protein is CASRLELNEKLFF.

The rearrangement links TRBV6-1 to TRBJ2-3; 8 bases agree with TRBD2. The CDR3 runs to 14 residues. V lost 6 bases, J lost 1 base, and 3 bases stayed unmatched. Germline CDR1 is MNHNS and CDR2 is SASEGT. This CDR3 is CASRREGGTDTQYF. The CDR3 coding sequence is TGTGCCAGCAGACGGGAGGGGGGCACAGATACGCAGTATTTT.

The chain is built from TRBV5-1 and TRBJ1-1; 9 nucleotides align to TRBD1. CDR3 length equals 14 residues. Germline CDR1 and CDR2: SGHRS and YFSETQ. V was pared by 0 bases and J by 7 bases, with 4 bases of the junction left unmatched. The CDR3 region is CASSLGGQGLEAFF. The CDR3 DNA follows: TGCGCCAGCAGCTTGGGGGGACAGGGCCTTGAAGCTTTCTTT.

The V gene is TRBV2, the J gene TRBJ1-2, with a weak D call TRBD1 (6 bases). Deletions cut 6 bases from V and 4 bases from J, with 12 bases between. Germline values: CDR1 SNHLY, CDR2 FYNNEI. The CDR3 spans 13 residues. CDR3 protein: CASSGVDSYGYTF. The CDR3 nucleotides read TGTGCCAGCAGCGGGGTGGACAGCTATGGCTACACCTTC.

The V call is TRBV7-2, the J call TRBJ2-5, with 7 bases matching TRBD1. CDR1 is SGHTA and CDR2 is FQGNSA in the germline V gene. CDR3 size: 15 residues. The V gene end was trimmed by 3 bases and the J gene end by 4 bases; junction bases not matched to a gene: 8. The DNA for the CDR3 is TGTGCCAGCAGCTTCCGGACAGGAAAGGGAGAGACCCAGTACTTC. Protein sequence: CASSFRTGKGETQYF. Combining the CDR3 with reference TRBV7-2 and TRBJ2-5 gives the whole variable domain GAGVSQSPSNKVTEKGKDVELRCDPISGHTALYWYRQSLGQGLEFLIYFQGNSAPDKSGLPSDRFSAERTGGSVSTLTIQRTQQEDSAVYLCASSFRTGKGETQYFGPGTRLLVL.